This T cell receptor (beta chain) was sequenced in a study of T cell repertoires in cytomegalovirus infection. TCRdb fed the reads into MiXCR, producing one record per CDR3 protein. The sample includes fewer than 85,000 distinct CDR3 sequences, 4% seen only once; the top ten take approximately 20%. This clonotype was recorded a few times. Mismatch with germline at one junction end may stem from a read error. This CDR3 region has 16 residues. The chain combines TRBV12-3 or TRBV12-4 with TRBJ2-1; 9 positions agree with TRBD2. This sequence originates from a human donor in good health (CMV status not recorded). Some clones in this sample may be carry-over from other donors' samples. The sample comprised PBMCs. The CDR3 DNA follows: TGTGCCGGCAGCCGCAGGTGGCGGGAGGGCTACAATGAGCAGTTCTTC. Translated, it gives CAGSRRWREGYNEQFF.